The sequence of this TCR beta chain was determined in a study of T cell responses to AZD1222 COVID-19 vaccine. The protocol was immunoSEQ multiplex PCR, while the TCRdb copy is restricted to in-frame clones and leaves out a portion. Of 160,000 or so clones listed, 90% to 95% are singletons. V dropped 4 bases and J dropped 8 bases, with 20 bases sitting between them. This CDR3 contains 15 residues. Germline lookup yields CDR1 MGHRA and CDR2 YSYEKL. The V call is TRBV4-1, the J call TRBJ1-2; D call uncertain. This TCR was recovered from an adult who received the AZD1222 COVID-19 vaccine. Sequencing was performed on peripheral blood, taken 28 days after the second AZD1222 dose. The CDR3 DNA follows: TGCGCCAGCAGCCCGGGTGCCTCCCTCCCTGGGGGCTACACCTTC. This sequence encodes CASSPGASLPGGYTF.